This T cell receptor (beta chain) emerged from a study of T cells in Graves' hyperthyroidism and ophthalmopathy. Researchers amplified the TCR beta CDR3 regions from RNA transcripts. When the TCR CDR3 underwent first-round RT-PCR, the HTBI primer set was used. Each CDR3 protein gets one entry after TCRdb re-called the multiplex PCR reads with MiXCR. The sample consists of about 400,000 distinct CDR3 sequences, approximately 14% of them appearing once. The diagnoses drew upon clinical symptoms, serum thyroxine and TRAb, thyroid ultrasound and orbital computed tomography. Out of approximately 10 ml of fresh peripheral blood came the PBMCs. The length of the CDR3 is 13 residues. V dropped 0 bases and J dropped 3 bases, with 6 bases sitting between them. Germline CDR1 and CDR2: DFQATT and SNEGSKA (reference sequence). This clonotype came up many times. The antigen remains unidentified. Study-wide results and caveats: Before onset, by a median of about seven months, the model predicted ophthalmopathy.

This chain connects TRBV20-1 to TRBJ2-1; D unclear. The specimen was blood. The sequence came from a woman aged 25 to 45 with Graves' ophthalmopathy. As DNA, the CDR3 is TGCAGTGCTAGAGACAGTGGCTACAATGAGCAGTTCTTC. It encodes CSARDSGYNEQFF.